A selection of T cell receptor beta chains follows, all from one sample in a study of T cell responses to AZD1222 COVID-19 vaccine. Sequencing used immunoSEQ multiplex PCR; TCRdb keeps in-frame clones, though not all of them. The data hold 150,000 to 200,000 clones, with roughly 90% observed a single time. Sequencing was performed on peripheral blood, taken on day 0 of AZD1222 vaccination. These receptors were obtained from an adult in good health. Each CDR3 is given without its conserved first and last residue. A clone size is listed for some rows: how often the clone was seen (once, few, many), or a class if it is expanded.

clone size: -; J gene: TRBJ2-7; V gene: TRBV2; CDR3 protein: ASSVVLRGNYEQY
clone size: once; J gene: TRBJ2-1; V gene: TRBV11-3; CDR3 protein: ASSLDRHNEQF
clone size: -; J gene: TRBJ1-1; V gene: TRBV28; CDR3 protein: ASSVTAWGDTNTEAF
clone size: once; J gene: TRBJ2-6; V gene: TRBV7-3; CDR3 protein: ASSLGLSGANVLT
clone size: -; J gene: TRBJ2-1; V gene: TRBV4-3; CDR3 protein: ASSQDGVGVAGNWLRHEQF
clone size: -; J gene: TRBJ1-1; V gene: TRBV12-3/TRBV12-4; CDR3 protein: ASRIEKGTEAF
clone size: -; J gene: TRBJ1-3; V gene: TRBV7-2; CDR3 protein: ASSLAGTGSGNTIY
clone size: -; J gene: TRBJ1-5; V gene: TRBV28; CDR3 protein: ASSQGGTNQPQH
clone size: -; J gene: TRBJ2-5; V gene: TRBV11-2; CDR3 protein: ASSMVGGATQETQY
clone size: once; J gene: TRBJ1-1; V gene: TRBV19; CDR3 protein: ASSHRGRVRNTEAF
clone size: -; J gene: TRBJ1-2; V gene: TRBV28; CDR3 protein: ASSLGQGDYGYT
clone size: -; J gene: TRBJ1-5; V gene: TRBV3-1/TRBV3-2; CDR3 protein: ASSSTGDINQPQH
clone size: -; J gene: TRBJ2-1; V gene: TRBV2; CDR3 protein: ASSRSNKGAPSYNEQF
clone size: -; J gene: TRBJ2-7; V gene: TRBV5-1; CDR3 protein: ASSLKTGSSVEQY
clone size: -; J gene: TRBJ2-3; V gene: TRBV6-5; CDR3 protein: ASSYITAPSTDTQY
clone size: -; J gene: TRBJ2-1; V gene: TRBV28; CDR3 protein: ASSLDWDEQF
clone size: -; J gene: TRBJ1-1; V gene: TRBV10-1; CDR3 protein: ASSERDSREAF
clone size: -; J gene: TRBJ1-5; V gene: TRBV2; CDR3 protein: ASSEMTGNNQPQH
clone size: -; J gene: TRBJ2-3; V gene: TRBV4-2; CDR3 protein: ASSHGTSGTGTDTQY
clone size: -; J gene: TRBJ1-1; V gene: TRBV9; CDR3 protein: ASSPKGGWEDTEAF
clone size: -; J gene: TRBJ1-2; V gene: TRBV2; CDR3 protein: ASQRSGRSYGYT
clone size: -; J gene: TRBJ2-1; V gene: TRBV7-2; CDR3 protein: ASSPPQGLAYNEQF
clone size: -; J gene: TRBJ2-7; V gene: TRBV18; CDR3 protein: ASSPAYEQY
clone size: -; J gene: TRBJ1-2; V gene: TRBV7-9; CDR3 protein: ASSSGQSFYGYT
clone size: -; J gene: TRBJ1-5; V gene: TRBV19; CDR3 protein: ASRRGYRGVQPQH
clone size: -; J gene: TRBJ1-1; V gene: TRBV7-3; CDR3 protein: ASSLDGMNTEAF
clone size: -; J gene: TRBJ1-2; V gene: TRBV6-1; CDR3 protein: ASSESAGGYGYT
clone size: -; J gene: TRBJ1-1; V gene: TRBV21-1; CDR3 protein: ASSQTGSHEAF
clone size: -; J gene: TRBJ1-6; V gene: TRBV6-5; CDR3 protein: ASSRTGDGNSPLH
clone size: -; J gene: TRBJ1-2; V gene: TRBV12-5; CDR3 protein: ASGLSLGQPDLGYT
clone size: few; J gene: TRBJ2-1; V gene: TRBV19; CDR3 protein: ASISRSYNEQF
clone size: once; J gene: TRBJ2-1; V gene: TRBV19; CDR3 protein: ASSIRSTSGGYNEQF
clone size: -; J gene: TRBJ2-5; V gene: TRBV6-1; CDR3 protein: ASSERGEETQY
clone size: -; J gene: TRBJ2-5; V gene: TRBV5-1; CDR3 protein: ASSSARRTSQETQY